The present TCR beta chain was sequenced within a study of blood T cell repertoires in COVID-19. Looking at the study overall: Samples representing acute and convalescent COVID-19 were sourced from the United States, Italy and Spain. Sources were T cells, B-cell-depleted T cells, or PBMCs; the material itself was cDNA or gDNA.

Original processing methods: Nucleated cell number was recorded as an estimate derived from reference gene primer amplification. Only in-frame clones appear in the TCRdb table, and some are missing; sequencing was by immunoSEQ multiplex PCR. That table gives V, J and clone size, and the DNA gave D and trimming. The sample has 150,000 to 200,000 clones, 84% seen once. Trimming left V 0 bases short and J 8 bases short, with 8 bases between. The CDR3 totals 14 residues. The germline V gene encodes CDR1 LGHNA and CDR2 YNFKEQ. The chain has TRBV4-2 and TRBJ1-6; tentatively, D is TRBD1 (5 bases). Specimen: PBMCs or T cells enriched from blood (not recorded which). This receptor was identified in a man aged 45-65 years who had recovered from COVID-19. The CDR3 nucleotides are TGTGCCAGCAGCCAAGATAAACAGGATTCACCCCTCCACTTT. This sequence encodes CASSQDKQDSPLHF.